Below are 21 T cell receptor beta chains sequenced from a single sample in a study of a mutant IDH1 vaccine in newly diagnosed glioma. No cognate antigen is known for these TCRs. Time point here: week 23, last vaccination. The content of each vaccine dose was 300 ug of mutant IDH1 20-mer peptide, and topical imiquimod accompanied it. Here immunoSEQ multiplex PCR was the method, and the copy in TCRdb shows in-frame clones only, minus some. The data show tens of thousands of clones, about 87% seen once. This specimen consisted of PBMCs, obtained from a glioma patient whose treatment included an IDH1 peptide vaccine. The receptors stem from a man younger than 35 with glioma.

The chain employs TRBV5-1 and TRBJ1-6; D remains ambiguous. The CDR3 has 16 residues. Trimming stripped 3 bases from V and 0 bases from J, with 10 bases between. Germline V gene lookup returns CDR1 SGHRS and CDR2 YFSETQ. The CDR3 region is CASSWGVSSYNSPLHF. In DNA form, the CDR3 reads TGCGCCAGCAGCTGGGGAGTCAGCTCCTATAATTCACCCCTCCACTTT.

The chain combines TRBV7-2 with TRBJ2-1; a weak D match, TRBD2 (7 bases). Trimming took off 6 bases at V and 4 bases at J, with 16 bases between the two ends. The CDR3 has 15 residues. Germline lookup yields CDR1 SGHTA and CDR2 FQGNSA. CDR3 DNA: TGTGCCAGCAGTGTGGGCAGGGGAGGGTACAATGAGCAGTTCTTC. Protein sequence: CASSVGRGGYNEQFF.

This chain connects TRBV10-3 to TRBJ1-2, with TRBD1 as a possible D gene (5 bases). The CDR3 consists of 16 residues. The germline gives CDR1 ENHRY, CDR2 SYGVKD. V was shortened by 4 bases and J by 2 bases, with 17 bases between the two germline ends. The DNA for the CDR3 is TGTGCCATCAGTGGGGCGGGACGGCGAGAGAACTATGGCTACACCTTC. Protein product: CAISGAGRRENYGYTF.

This clone was picked up a small number of times. DNA for the CDR3: TGTGCCAGCAGCGTCGGACTTCCCGCGAGTACGCAGTATTTT. Protein: CASSVGLPASTQYF. V is TRBV9 and J is TRBJ2-3, with D tentatively TRBD2 (5 bases). This CDR3 is built from 14 residues. With 2 bases removed from V and 8 bases from J, the gap between germline ends came to 15 bases. Per the germline V gene, CDR1 is SGDLS and CDR2 is YYNGEE.

This rearrangement joins TRBV6-5 to TRBJ1-2; D remains ambiguous. There are 14 residues in the CDR3. V was trimmed by 6 bases and J by 4 bases, leaving 15 bases between them. Per the germline V gene, CDR1 is MNHEY and CDR2 is SVGAGI. The CDR3 spells CASSNPLEGYGYTF. CDR3 DNA: TGTGCCAGCAGCAACCCTCTGGAGGGCTATGGCTACACCTTC.

The chain joins TRBV30 to TRBJ1-6, with D unclear. Germline-derived CDR1 and CDR2 are GTSNPN and SVGIG (reference sequence). Trimming took 6 bases from V and 0 from J, leaving 12 bases between them. This CDR3 contains 15 residues. The CDR3 coding sequence is TGTGCCTGTGGACGGGGAAGCTCCTATAATTCACCCCTCCACTTT. It translates to CACGRGSSYNSPLHF.

This clone qualifies as medium-sized (0.01 to 0.1%). The chain couples TRBV15 to TRBJ1-1, with D uncertain. CDR1 is LNHNV, CDR2 YYDKDF, per germline (reference sequence). V lost 0 bases, J lost 5 bases, and 7 bases lay in between. The CDR3 totals 13 residues. In DNA form, the CDR3 reads TGTGCCACCAGCAGAGAGGTGGGGACTGAAGCTTTCTTT. Translation: CATSREVGTEAFF.

The chain has TRBV7-6 and TRBJ2-2; TRBD1 matches at 7 bases. Germline V CDR1 and CDR2: SGHVS, FNYEAQ. CDR3 size: 14 residues. Losses at the gene ends were 4 bases for V and 4 bases for J; bases not matched to a gene: 3. The CDR3 nucleotides are TGTGCCAGCAGCTCGGGACAGCCCACCGGGGAGCTGTTTTTT. Amino acid sequence: CASSSGQPTGELFF.

The V gene is TRBV27, the J gene TRBJ2-5; D not certain. Germline V CDR1 and CDR2: MNHEY, SMNVEV (reference sequence). There are 13 residues in the CDR3. Trimming took 2 bases from V and 1 from J, leaving 5 bases between them. The CDR3: CASSLAVQETQYF. For the CDR3, the DNA is TGTGCCAGCAGTTTAGCGGTCCAAGAGACCCAGTACTTC.

The V gene is TRBV12-5, the J gene TRBJ1-3; 9 bases fit TRBD1. Germline loops: CDR1 LGHNT, CDR2 FRNRAP. This CDR3 has 15 amino acids. The trim removed 6 bases at V and 3 bases at J, leaving 6 bases unmatched. The CDR3 nucleotides read TGTGCTAGTGGCCCGGGACAGGGAGATGGAAACACCATATATTTT. Translating gives CASGPGQGDGNTIYF.

This clone was picked up one time. The V gene is TRBV11-2, the J gene TRBJ2-5; 9 nucleotides line up with TRBD2. The CDR3 extends over 14 amino acids. V lost 4 bases to trimming and J lost 4 bases; unmatched junction nucleotides: 4. CDR1 is SGHAT, CDR2 FQNNGV, per germline. The CDR3 nucleotides are TGTGCCAGCAGCTATAGCGGGGGAGGAGAGACCCAGTACTTC. Translated: CASSYSGGGETQYF. Supplemented by reference TRBV11-2 and TRBJ2-5, the full variable domain reads EAGVAQSPRYKIIEKRQSVAFWCNPISGHATLYWYQQILGQGPKLLIQFQNNGVVDDSQLPKDRFSAERLKGVDSTLKIQPAKLEDSAVYLCASSYSGGGETQYFGPGTRLLVL.

The chain couples TRBV27 to TRBJ2-7; D may be TRBD1 or TRBD2 (5 bases each). Per germline, CDR1 MNHEY and CDR2 SMNVEV (reference sequence). The CDR3 runs 13 residues. V lost 6 bases and J 2 bases, leaving 11 bases between the germline ends. The CDR3 spells CASSLGVTYEQYF. Written as DNA, the CDR3 is TGTGCCAGCAGCCTGGGGGTAACCTACGAGCAGTACTTC.

The chain couples TRBV29-1 to TRBJ1-4; 7 nucleotides line up with TRBD1. Germline-derived CDR1 and CDR2 are SQVTM and ANQGSEA. The J segment lost 3 bases and the V segment lost 7 bases, leaving 5 bases of the junction unmatched. This CDR3 has 13 amino acids. CDR3 nucleotides: TGCAGCGCCCGGACAGGCCCTAATGAAAAACTGTTTTTT. Residues: CSARTGPNEKLFF.

The rearrangement joins TRBV4-3 to TRBJ1-2; 8 positions agree with TRBD1. Germline assignment: CDR1 LGHNA and CDR2 YSLEER. The V segment lost 1 base and the J segment 6 bases; nucleotides outside the gene matches: 1. The CDR3 contains 13 residues. CDR3 sequence reads: CASSQGTGHGYTF. The CDR3 DNA reads TGCGCCAGCAGCCAAGGGACAGGGCATGGCTACACCTTC.

The chain links TRBV5-1 to TRBJ2-3, with D possibly being TRBD1 (6 bases). This CDR3 spans 15 amino acids. Germline V gives CDR1 SGHRS, CDR2 YFSETQ. The V and J ends lost 0 bases and 7 bases respectively, with 15 bases between them. CDR3 protein: CASSLGHRDPHTQYF. CDR3 sequence (DNA): TGCGCCAGCAGCTTGGGCCACAGGGACCCTCATACGCAGTATTTT.

The V gene is TRBV9, the J gene TRBJ2-7; TRBD1 is a possible D gene (6 bases). Germline V lookup: CDR1 SGDLS, CDR2 YYNGEE. There are 15 residues in the CDR3. Trimming stripped 0 bases from V and 6 bases from J, with 16 bases between. The DNA of the CDR3 is TGTGCCAGCAGCGTAGGGGACAACCGGAACCCCGAGCAGTACTTC. Encoded protein: CASSVGDNRNPEQYF.

V is TRBV15 and J is TRBJ2-5, with 11 positions matching TRBD2. The CDR3 covers 17 residues. Unmatched junction bases numbered 16, after V lost 8 bases and J lost 5 bases. CDR1 and CDR2 from the germline V gene are LNHNV and YYDKDF (reference sequence). CDR3 sequence (DNA): TGTGCCACCTCAGGTTGGATAGCGGGGGGGCTTCGTGAGACCCAGTACTTC. This translates into CATSGWIAGGLRETQYF.

The chain links TRBV4-1 to TRBJ2-1; 10 bases fit TRBD2. This CDR3 is built from 16 residues. The germline V gene encodes CDR1 MGHRA and CDR2 YSYEKL. The V gene end was trimmed by 3 bases and the J gene end by 6 bases; junction bases not matched to a gene: 8. The CDR3 loop is CASSQLGSGRSNEQFF. CDR3 sequence (DNA): TGCGCCAGCAGCCAGCTTGGTAGCGGGAGGAGCAATGAGCAGTTCTTC.

The gene calls are TRBV7-8 and TRBJ1-2; TRBD1 matches 8 bases. Germline V gene data show CDR1 as SGHVS and CDR2 as FQNEAQ. The CDR3 runs 15 residues. After removal of 3 bases from V and 2 bases from J, the junction contained 5 bases not matched to a gene. The CDR3 region has the DNA TGTGCCAGCAGCTTTGTGGACAGGGCAAACTATGGCTACACCTTC. The encoded protein is CASSFVDRANYGYTF.

The chain couples TRBV6-5 to TRBJ2-7, with D possibly being TRBD1 or TRBD2 (5 bases each). This CDR3 has 14 amino acids. Looked up from germline, CDR1 is MNHEY and CDR2 is SVGAGI. The V gene lost 4 bases and the J gene lost 3 bases, with 13 bases spanning the gap. This CDR3 reads CASSSWDGLYEQYF. The CDR3 DNA follows: TGTGCCAGCAGTTCCTGGGACGGACTCTACGAGCAGTACTTC.

J is TRBJ2-7 and V is TRBV4-3, with TRBD2 matching 13 bases. The trim removed 0 bases at V and 5 bases at J, leaving 10 bases unmatched. Per germline, CDR1 LGHNA and CDR2 YSLEER. CDR3 length: 18 residues. CDR3 residues: CASSQDAPRTSGSHEQYF. The CDR3 coding sequence is TGCGCCAGCAGCCAAGATGCCCCCCGGACTAGCGGGAGCCACGAGCAGTACTTC.